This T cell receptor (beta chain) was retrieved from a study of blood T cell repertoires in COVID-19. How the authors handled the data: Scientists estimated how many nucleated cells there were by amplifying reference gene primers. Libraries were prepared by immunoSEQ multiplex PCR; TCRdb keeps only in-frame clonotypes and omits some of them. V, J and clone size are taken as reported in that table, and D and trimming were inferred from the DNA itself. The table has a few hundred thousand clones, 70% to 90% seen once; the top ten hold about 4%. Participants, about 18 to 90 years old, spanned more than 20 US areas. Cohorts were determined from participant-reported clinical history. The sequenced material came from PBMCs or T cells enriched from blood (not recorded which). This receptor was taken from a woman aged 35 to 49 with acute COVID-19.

CDR3 protein: CASSPWTGGSYEQYF. The CDR3 DNA is TGTGCCAGCAGCCCCTGGACAGGGGGCTCCTACGAGCAGTACTTC. This rearrangement joins TRBV3-1 (or the pseudogene TRBV3-2) to TRBJ2-7; 10 nucleotides line up with TRBD1. Trimming at V came to 4 bases and at J to 0 bases, leaving 3 bases not matched to a gene. CDR3 size: 15 residues. Germline V CDR1 and CDR2: LGHDT, YNNKEL (reference sequence).